The rows below give T cell receptor beta chains drawn from one sample of a study of Graves' ophthalmopathy and Graves' hyperthyroidism. TCRdb reanalysed the multiplex PCR reads using MiXCR and keeps one entry per CDR3 protein. The sample gives around 470,000 distinct CDR3 sequences, roughly 14% of which show up once; roughly 9.8% is in the top ten. Sequencing was carried out using blood. These TCRs come from a woman aged 25 to 39 with Graves' ophthalmopathy. Both conserved end residues are part of each CDR3. Each record gives: V gene, D gene, J gene, clone size, CDR3 protein, CDR3 DNA. The D gene is left open where the match is weak. Expanded clones get a size class; other rows say once, few or many, or leave the size out.

TRBV6-1	-	TRBJ1-2	few	CASSPSGAGPYGYTF	TGTGCCAGCAGTCCCTCCGGGGCGGGCCCCTATGGCTACACCTTC
TRBV20-1	-	TRBJ2-7	many	CSARRVGYEQYF	TGCAGTGCTAGACGGGTGGGTTACGAGCAGTACTTC
TRBV6-1	-	TRBJ1-2	-	CASSRQSGYGYTF	TGTGCCAGCAGTCGACAGTCAGGATATGGCTACACCTTC
TRBV6-1	TRBD2	TRBJ2-2	many	CASSGLADTGELFF	TGTGCCAGCAGTGGACTAGCGGACACCGGGGAGCTGTTTTTT
TRBV11-2	-	TRBJ2-4	few	CASSSPRAKNIQYF	TGTGCCAGCAGCAGCCCCCGGGCCAAAAACATTCAGTACTTC
TRBV19	TRBD1	TRBJ1-1	-	CASKRQGANTEAFF	TGTGCCAGTAAACGACAGGGGGCGAACACTGAAGCTTTCTTT
TRBV4-1	-	TRBJ1-1	many	CASSQGRRQNTEAFF	TGCGCCAGCAGCCAAGGAAGGCGGCAGAACACTGAAGCTTTCTTT
TRBV20-1	-	TRBJ2-7	many	CSARLTRSLYEQYF	TGCAGTGCTAGACTAACCCGCAGCCTTTACGAGCAGTACTTC
TRBV19	TRBD1	TRBJ1-2	many	CASSLPTGEGYTF	TGTGCCAGTAGTTTACCGACAGGGGAAGGCTACACCTTC
TRBV15	-	TRBJ1-2	many	CATSRDRQTNYGYTF	TGTGCCACCAGCAGAGATCGACAGACTAACTATGGCTACACCTTC
TRBV20-1	TRBD1	TRBJ1-2	many	CSAPGTGEDGYTF	TGCAGTGCCCCCGGGACAGGGGAGGATGGCTACACCTTC
TRBV19	-	TRBJ2-4	many	CASRNHQLPGESKNIQYF	TGTGCCAGTAGAAATCACCAACTCCCCGGGGAGTCCAAAAACATTCAGTACTTC
TRBV6-2/TRBV6-3	TRBD2	TRBJ2-2	many	CASSWTSGSTGELFF	TGTGCCAGCAGTTGGACTAGCGGGAGCACCGGGGAGCTGTTTTTT
TRBV6-2/TRBV6-3	-	TRBJ2-6	many	CASSYPHFSGANVLTF	TGTGCCAGCAGTTATCCTCATTTCTCTGGGGCCAACGTCCTGACTTTC
TRBV11-1	TRBD1	TRBJ2-2	many	CASSLGDRDYTGELFF	TGTGCCAGCAGCTTAGGAGACAGGGATTACACCGGGGAGCTGTTTTTT
TRBV6-1	-	TRBJ1-1	many	CASSALEGSEAFF	TGTGCCAGCAGCGCCCTTGAGGGATCTGAAGCTTTCTTT
TRBV6-5	-	TRBJ1-2	many	CASSSDDYGYTF	TGTGCCAGCAGTTCAGATGACTATGGCTACACCTTC
TRBV25-1	-	TRBJ2-2	many	CASTYRGAGELFF	TGTGCCAGCACCTACCGGGGAGCCGGGGAGCTGTTTTTT
TRBV6-1	TRBD1	TRBJ1-5	many	CASSERDRSTPQHF	TGTGCCAGCAGTGAAAGGGACAGATCTACGCCCCAGCATTTT
TRBV6-1	-	TRBJ1-5	many	CASTHKPVGSNQPQHF	TGTGCCAGCACCCATAAACCCGTCGGTAGCAATCAGCCCCAGCATTTT
TRBV5-1	-	TRBJ2-2	many	CASSPDGTGHRNTGELFF	TGCGCCAGCAGCCCCGATGGTACGGGACATCGGAACACCGGGGAGCTGTTTTTT
TRBV29-1	-	TRBJ1-1	-	CSVYERIWGEAFF	TGCAGCGTTTACGAGAGAATTTGGGGCGAAGCTTTCTTT
TRBV12-3/TRBV12-4	-	TRBJ2-3	many	CASNTDTQYF	TGTGCCAGCAACACAGATACGCAGTATTTT